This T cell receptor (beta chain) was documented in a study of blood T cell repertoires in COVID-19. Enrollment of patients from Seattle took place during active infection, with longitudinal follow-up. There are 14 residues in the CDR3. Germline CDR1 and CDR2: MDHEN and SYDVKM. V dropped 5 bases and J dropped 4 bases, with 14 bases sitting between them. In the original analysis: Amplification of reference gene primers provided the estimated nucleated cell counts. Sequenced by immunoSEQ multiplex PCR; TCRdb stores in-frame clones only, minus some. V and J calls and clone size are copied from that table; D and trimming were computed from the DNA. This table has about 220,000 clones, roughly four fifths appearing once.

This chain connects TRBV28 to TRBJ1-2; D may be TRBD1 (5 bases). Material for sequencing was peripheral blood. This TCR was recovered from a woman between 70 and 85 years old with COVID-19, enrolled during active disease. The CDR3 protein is CASSTQDSRYGYTF. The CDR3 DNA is TGTGCCAGCAGTACCCAAGACAGTCGCTATGGCTACACCTTC.